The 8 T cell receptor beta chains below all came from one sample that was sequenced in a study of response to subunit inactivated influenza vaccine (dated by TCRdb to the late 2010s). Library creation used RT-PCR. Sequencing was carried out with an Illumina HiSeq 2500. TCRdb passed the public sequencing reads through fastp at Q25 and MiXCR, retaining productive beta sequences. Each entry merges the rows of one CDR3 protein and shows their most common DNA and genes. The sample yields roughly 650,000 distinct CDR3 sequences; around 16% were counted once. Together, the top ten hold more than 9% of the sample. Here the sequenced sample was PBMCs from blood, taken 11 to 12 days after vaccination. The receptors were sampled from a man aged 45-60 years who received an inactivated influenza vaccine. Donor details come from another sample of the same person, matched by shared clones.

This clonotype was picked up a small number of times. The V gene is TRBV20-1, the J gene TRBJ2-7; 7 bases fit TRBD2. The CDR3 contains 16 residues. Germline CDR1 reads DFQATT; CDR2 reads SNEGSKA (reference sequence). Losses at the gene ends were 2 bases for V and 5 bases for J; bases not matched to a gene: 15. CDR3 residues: CSARPSGGPSRDEQYF. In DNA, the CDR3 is TGCAGTGCTAGACCCTCGGGGGGTCCGAGTAGAGACGAGCAGTACTTC.

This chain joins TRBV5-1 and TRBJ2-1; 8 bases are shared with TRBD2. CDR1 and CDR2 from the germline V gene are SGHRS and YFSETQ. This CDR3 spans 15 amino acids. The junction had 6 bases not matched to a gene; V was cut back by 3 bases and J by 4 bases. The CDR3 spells CASSSLAAKYNEQFF. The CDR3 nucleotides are TGCGCCAGCAGCTCACTAGCGGCTAAATACAATGAGCAGTTCTTC.

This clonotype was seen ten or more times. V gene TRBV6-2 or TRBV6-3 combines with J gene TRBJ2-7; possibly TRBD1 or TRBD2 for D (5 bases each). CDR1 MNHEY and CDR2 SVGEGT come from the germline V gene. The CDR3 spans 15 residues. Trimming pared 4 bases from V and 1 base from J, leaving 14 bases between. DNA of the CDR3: TGTGCCAGCAGTTCCGGGGACGGATTTTCCTACGAGCAGTACTTC. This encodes CASSSGDGFSYEQYF.

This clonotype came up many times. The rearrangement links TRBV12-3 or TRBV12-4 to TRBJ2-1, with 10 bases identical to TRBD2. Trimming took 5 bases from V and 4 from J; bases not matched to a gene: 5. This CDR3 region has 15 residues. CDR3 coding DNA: TGTGCCAGCAGTCGGCTAGCGGGGGCTTACAATGAGCAGTTCTTC. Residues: CASSRLAGAYNEQFF.

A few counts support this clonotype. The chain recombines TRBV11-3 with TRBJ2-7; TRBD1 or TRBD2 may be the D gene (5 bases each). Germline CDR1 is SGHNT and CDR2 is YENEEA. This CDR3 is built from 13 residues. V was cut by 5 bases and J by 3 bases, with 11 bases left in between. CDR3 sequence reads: CASSNRDGYEQYF. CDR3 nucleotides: TGTGCCAGCAGCAACCGGGACGGCTACGAGCAGTACTTC.

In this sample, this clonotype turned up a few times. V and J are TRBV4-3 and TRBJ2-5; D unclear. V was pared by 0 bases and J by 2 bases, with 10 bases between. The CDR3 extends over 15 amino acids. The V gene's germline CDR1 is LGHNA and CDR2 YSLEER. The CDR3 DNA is TGCGCCAGCAGCCAAGATCGGGTCGGGCAAGAGACCCAGTACTTC. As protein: CASSQDRVGQETQYF.

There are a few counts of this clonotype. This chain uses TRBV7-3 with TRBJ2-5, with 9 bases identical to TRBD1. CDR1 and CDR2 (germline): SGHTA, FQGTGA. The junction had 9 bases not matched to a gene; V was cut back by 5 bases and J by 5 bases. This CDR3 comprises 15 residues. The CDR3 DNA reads TGTGCCAGCAGCCGACAGGGGGGGATTGGGGAGACCCAGTACTTC. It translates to CASSRQGGIGETQYF.

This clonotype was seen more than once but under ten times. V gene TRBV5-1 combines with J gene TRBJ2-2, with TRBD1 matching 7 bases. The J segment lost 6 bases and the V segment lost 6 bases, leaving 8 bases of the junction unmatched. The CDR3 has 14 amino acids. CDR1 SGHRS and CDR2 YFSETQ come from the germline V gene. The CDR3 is CASTTGRVSGELFF. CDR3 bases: TGCGCCAGCACGACAGGGAGAGTATCCGGGGAGCTGTTTTTT. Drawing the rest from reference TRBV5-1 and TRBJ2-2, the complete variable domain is KAGVTQTPRYLIKTRGQQVTLSCSPISGHRSVSWYQQTPGQGLQFLFEYFSETQRNKGNFPGRFSGRQFSNSRSEMNVSTLELGDSALYLCASTTGRVSGELFFGEGSRLTVL.